This is a list of T cell receptor beta chains from one sample in a study of cytomegalovirus exposure and HLA in healthy donors. Produced via immunoSEQ multiplex PCR; TCRdb's table is partial and in-frame only. The profile shows around 160,000 clones, around 77% of them singletons. The sequencing input was PBMCs. These receptors were taken from a middle-aged woman in good health and CMV-seronegative. The CDR3 runs from the conserved cysteine through the conserved F or W. D genes are given only for firm matches. Size tells how often a clone was seen (once, few, many) or the class of an expanded clone, and some rows leave it out.

v_call: TRBV2; j_call: TRBJ2-7; clone_size: NA; d_call: TRBD1; cdr3_length: 15; cdr3_aa: CASSKGGAALYEQYF; cdr3_nt: TGTGCCAGCAGTAAAGGGGGCGCGGCACTCTACGAGCAGTACTTC
v_call: TRBV10-3; j_call: TRBJ2-3; clone_size: NA; d_call: TRBD2; cdr3_length: 17; cdr3_aa: CAISPGLAGGLTDTQYF; cdr3_nt: TGTGCCATCAGCCCGGGGCTAGCGGGAGGACTCACAGATACGCAGTATTTT
v_call: TRBV11-2; j_call: TRBJ1-6; clone_size: NA; d_call: NA; cdr3_length: 13; cdr3_aa: CASSIRYNSPLHF; cdr3_nt: TGTGCCAGCAGCATCCGCTATAATTCACCCCTCCACTTT
v_call: TRBV7-9; j_call: TRBJ1-2; clone_size: NA; d_call: TRBD1; cdr3_length: 14; cdr3_aa: CASSTGQGRGGYTF; cdr3_nt: TGTGCCAGCAGTACTGGACAGGGGAGGGGGGGCTACACCTTC
v_call: TRBV7-9; j_call: TRBJ2-1; clone_size: NA; d_call: NA; cdr3_length: 15; cdr3_aa: CASSRSLGTYNEQFF; cdr3_nt: TGTGCCAGCAGCCGGAGTCTCGGGACTTACAATGAGCAGTTCTTC
v_call: TRBV28; j_call: TRBJ1-4; clone_size: NA; d_call: TRBD1; cdr3_length: 14; cdr3_aa: CASRRGPTNEKLFF; cdr3_nt: TGTGCCAGCAGAAGGGGGCCAACTAATGAAAAACTGTTTTTT
v_call: TRBV6-1; j_call: TRBJ2-7; clone_size: NA; d_call: NA; cdr3_length: 19; cdr3_aa: CASSEGGYGRGLNPYEQYF; cdr3_nt: TGTGCCAGCAGTGAAGGGGGGTATGGCAGGGGCCTAAATCCCTACGAGCAGTACTTC
v_call: TRBV7-2; j_call: TRBJ2-7; clone_size: NA; d_call: TRBD2; cdr3_length: 15; cdr3_aa: CASSFSELAGTEQYF; cdr3_nt: TGTGCCAGCAGCTTCAGTGAACTAGCGGGAACCGAGCAGTACTTC
v_call: TRBV6-5; j_call: TRBJ1-5; clone_size: NA; d_call: TRBD1; cdr3_length: 15; cdr3_aa: CASSSGQGRMQPQHF; cdr3_nt: TGTGCCAGCAGTTCCGGACAGGGACGGATGCAGCCCCAGCATTTT
v_call: TRBV28; j_call: TRBJ2-5; clone_size: NA; d_call: TRBD1; cdr3_length: 15; cdr3_aa: CASSYPGQGQETQYF; cdr3_nt: TGTGCCAGCAGTTACCCGGGACAGGGGCAAGAGACCCAGTACTTC
v_call: TRBV28; j_call: TRBJ2-7; clone_size: NA; d_call: TRBD1; cdr3_length: 13; cdr3_aa: CASSGTGVDEQYF; cdr3_nt: TGTGCCAGCAGTGGGACAGGGGTTGACGAGCAGTACTTC
v_call: TRBV29-1; j_call: TRBJ2-7; clone_size: once; d_call: NA; cdr3_length: 11; cdr3_aa: CSVGQYYEQYF; cdr3_nt: TGCAGCGTTGGACAGTACTACGAGCAGTACTTC
v_call: TRBV14; j_call: TRBJ1-1; clone_size: NA; d_call: NA; cdr3_length: 14; cdr3_aa: CASSQGWVAGQDFF; cdr3_nt: TGTGCCAGCAGCCAAGGGTGGGTCGCAGGGCAAGATTTCTTT
v_call: TRBV5-6; j_call: TRBJ2-7; clone_size: few; d_call: TRBD1; cdr3_length: 16; cdr3_aa: CASSLRFGTGRYEQYF; cdr3_nt: TGTGCCAGCAGCTTGCGATTCGGGACAGGACGTTACGAGCAGTACTTC
v_call: TRBV4-2; j_call: TRBJ1-2; clone_size: NA; d_call: NA; cdr3_length: 19; cdr3_aa: CASSQDSAGRSSVGYGYTF; cdr3_nt: TGTGCCAGCAGCCAAGATTCGGCAGGAAGGTCTAGCGTCGGCTATGGCTACACCTTC
v_call: TRBV11-1; j_call: TRBJ2-3; clone_size: NA; d_call: TRBD2; cdr3_length: 16; cdr3_aa: CASSLATSGNTDTQYF; cdr3_nt: TGTGCCAGCAGCTTAGCCACTAGCGGGAACACAGATACGCAGTATTTT
v_call: TRBV5-6; j_call: TRBJ2-1; clone_size: NA; d_call: NA; cdr3_length: 13; cdr3_aa: CASSSRPGAEQFF; cdr3_nt: TGTGCCAGCAGCTCTCGACCAGGCGCTGAGCAGTTCTTC
v_call: TRBV5-6; j_call: TRBJ2-1; clone_size: NA; d_call: NA; cdr3_length: 17; cdr3_aa: CASSLLRGGRSYNEQFF; cdr3_nt: TGTGCCAGCAGCCTGCTTAGGGGGGGTCGGTCCTACAATGAGCAGTTCTTC
v_call: TRBV29-1; j_call: TRBJ1-1; clone_size: NA; d_call: NA; cdr3_length: 14; cdr3_aa: CSVDGTGLNTEAFF; cdr3_nt: TGCAGCGTTGATGGCACAGGATTGAACACTGAAGCTTTCTTT
v_call: TRBV5-1; j_call: TRBJ2-7; clone_size: NA; d_call: TRBD1; cdr3_length: 15; cdr3_aa: CASSLWGTETYEQYF; cdr3_nt: TGCGCCAGCAGCTTGTGGGGGACAGAGACCTACGAGCAGTACTTC
v_call: TRBV19; j_call: TRBJ1-1; clone_size: NA; d_call: TRBD1; cdr3_length: 15; cdr3_aa: CASSLLGQGATEAFF; cdr3_nt: TGTGCCAGTAGCTTACTGGGACAGGGGGCAACTGAAGCTTTCTTT
v_call: TRBV2; j_call: TRBJ2-7; clone_size: NA; d_call: TRBD2; cdr3_length: 14; cdr3_aa: CASSLAGGPREQYF; cdr3_nt: TGTGCCAGCAGCCTAGCGGGAGGGCCGAGGGAGCAGTACTTC
v_call: TRBV18; j_call: TRBJ1-2; clone_size: few; d_call: NA; cdr3_length: 13; cdr3_aa: CASSPQGSEGYTF; cdr3_nt: TGTGCCAGCTCACCGCAGGGTTCGGAAGGCTACACCTTC
v_call: TRBV11-2; j_call: TRBJ1-5; clone_size: NA; d_call: NA; cdr3_length: 14; cdr3_aa: CASSFAGLNQPQHF; cdr3_nt: TGTGCCAGCAGCTTCGCTGGCCTCAATCAGCCCCAGCATTTT